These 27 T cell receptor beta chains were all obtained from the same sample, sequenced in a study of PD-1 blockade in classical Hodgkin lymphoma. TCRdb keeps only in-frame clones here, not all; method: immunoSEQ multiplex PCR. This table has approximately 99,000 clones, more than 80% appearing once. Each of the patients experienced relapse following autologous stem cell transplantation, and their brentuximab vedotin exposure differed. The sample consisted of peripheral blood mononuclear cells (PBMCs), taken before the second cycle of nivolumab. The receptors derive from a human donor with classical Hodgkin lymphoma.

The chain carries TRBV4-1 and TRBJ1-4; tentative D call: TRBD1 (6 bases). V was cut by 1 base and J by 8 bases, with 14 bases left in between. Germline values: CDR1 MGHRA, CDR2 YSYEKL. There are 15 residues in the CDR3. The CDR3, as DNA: TGCGCCAGCAGCCAAGGAACAGGGAAGGGCGAAAAACTGTTTTTT. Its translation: CASSQGTGKGEKLFF.

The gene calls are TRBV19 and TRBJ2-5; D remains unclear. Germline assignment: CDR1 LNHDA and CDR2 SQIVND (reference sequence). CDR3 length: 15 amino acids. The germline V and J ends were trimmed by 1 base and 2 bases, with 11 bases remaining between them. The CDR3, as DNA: TGTGCCAGTAGTATAGGAGTCTCGACACAAGAGACCCAGTACTTC. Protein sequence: CASSIGVSTQETQYF. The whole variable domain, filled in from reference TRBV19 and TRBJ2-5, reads DGGITQSPKYLFRKEGQNVTLSCEQNLNHDAMYWYRQDPGQGLRLIYYSQIVNDFQKGDIAEGYSVSREKKESFPLTVTSAQKNPTAFYLCASSIGVSTQETQYFGPGTRLLVL.

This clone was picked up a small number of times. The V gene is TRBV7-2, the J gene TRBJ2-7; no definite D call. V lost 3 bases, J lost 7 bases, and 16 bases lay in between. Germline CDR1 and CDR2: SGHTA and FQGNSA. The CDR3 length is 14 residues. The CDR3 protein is CASSFGTVGKEQYF. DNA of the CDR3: TGTGCCAGCAGCTTTGGTACAGTAGGGAAGGAGCAGTACTTC.

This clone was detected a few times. CDR3 in amino acids: CASSQAQTHGELFF. CDR3 nucleotide sequence: TGTGCCAGCAGCCAAGCCCAGACCCACGGGGAGCTGTTTTTT. This chain uses TRBV4-2 with TRBJ2-2; D remains unclear. This CDR3 has 14 amino acids. CDR1 and CDR2 (germline): LGHNA, YNFKEQ. V lost 1 base, J lost 7 bases, and 10 bases lay in between.

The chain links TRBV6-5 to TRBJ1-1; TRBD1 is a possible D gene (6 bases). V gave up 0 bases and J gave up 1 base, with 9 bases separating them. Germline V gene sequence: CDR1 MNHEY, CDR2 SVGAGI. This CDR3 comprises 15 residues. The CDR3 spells CASSYSRGSNTEAFF. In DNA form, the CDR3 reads TGTGCCAGCAGTTACTCGAGGGGGTCGAACACTGAAGCTTTCTTT.

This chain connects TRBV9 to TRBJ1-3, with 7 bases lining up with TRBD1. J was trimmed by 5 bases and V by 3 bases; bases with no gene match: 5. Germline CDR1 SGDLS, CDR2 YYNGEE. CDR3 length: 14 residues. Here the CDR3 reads CASSATGVRNTIYF. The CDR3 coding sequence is TGTGCCAGCAGCGCTACAGGGGTTCGAAACACCATATATTTT.

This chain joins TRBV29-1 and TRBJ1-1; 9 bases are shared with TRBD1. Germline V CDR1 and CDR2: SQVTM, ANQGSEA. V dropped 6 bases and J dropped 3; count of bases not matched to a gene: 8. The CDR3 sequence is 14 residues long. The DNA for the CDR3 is TGCAGCGTGGCATCCGGGACAGGGTACACTGAAGCTTTCTTT. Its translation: CSVASGTGYTEAFF.

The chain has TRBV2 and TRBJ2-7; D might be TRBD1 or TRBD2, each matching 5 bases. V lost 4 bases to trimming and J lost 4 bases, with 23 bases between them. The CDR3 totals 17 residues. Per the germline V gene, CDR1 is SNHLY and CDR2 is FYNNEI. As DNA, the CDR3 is TGTGCCAGCAGTGCGGTAGTGGGGAGATTGGGACGGTACGAGCAGTACTTC. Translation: CASSAVVGRLGRYEQYF.

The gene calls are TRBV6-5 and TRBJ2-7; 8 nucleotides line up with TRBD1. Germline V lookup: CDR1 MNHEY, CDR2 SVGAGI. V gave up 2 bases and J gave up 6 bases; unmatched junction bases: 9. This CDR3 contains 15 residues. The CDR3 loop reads CASSYLTTGTGEQYF. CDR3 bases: TGTGCCAGCAGTTACCTAACGACAGGGACAGGCGAGCAGTACTTC.

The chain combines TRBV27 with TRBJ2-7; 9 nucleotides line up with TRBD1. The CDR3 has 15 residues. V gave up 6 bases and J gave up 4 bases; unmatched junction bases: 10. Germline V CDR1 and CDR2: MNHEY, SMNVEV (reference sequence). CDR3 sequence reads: CASSDDRGLGYEQYF. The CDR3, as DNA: TGTGCCAGCAGCGATGACAGGGGGTTAGGGTACGAGCAGTACTTC.

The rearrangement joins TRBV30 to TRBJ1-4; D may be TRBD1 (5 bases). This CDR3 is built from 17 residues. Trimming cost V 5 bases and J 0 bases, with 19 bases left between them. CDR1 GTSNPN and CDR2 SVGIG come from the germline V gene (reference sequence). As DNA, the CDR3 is TGTGCCTGGCGGCCTGGGACGGTGCTTCCAACTAATGAAAAACTGTTTTTT. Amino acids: CAWRPGTVLPTNEKLFF.

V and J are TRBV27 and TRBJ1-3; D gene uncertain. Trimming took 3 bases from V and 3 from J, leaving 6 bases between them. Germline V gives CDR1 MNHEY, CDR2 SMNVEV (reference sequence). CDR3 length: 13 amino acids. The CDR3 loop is CASSFAVGNTIYF. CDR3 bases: TGTGCCAGCAGTTTCGCAGTTGGAAACACCATATATTTT.

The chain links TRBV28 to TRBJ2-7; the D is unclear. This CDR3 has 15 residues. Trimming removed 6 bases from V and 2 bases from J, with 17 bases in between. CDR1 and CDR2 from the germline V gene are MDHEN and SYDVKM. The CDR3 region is CASRRVPGPTYEQYF. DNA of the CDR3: TGTGCCAGCAGACGCGTTCCGGGTCCCACCTACGAGCAGTACTTC.

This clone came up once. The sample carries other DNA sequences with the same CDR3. The CDR3 DNA sequence: TGTGCCATCCGCCCGGATAGCACAGATACGCAGTATTTT. As protein: CAIRPDSTDTQYF. The chain recombines TRBV10-3 with TRBJ2-3; the D is unclear. The CDR3 contains 13 residues. Trimming took off 8 bases at V and 0 bases at J, with 9 bases between the two ends. CDR1 ENHRY and CDR2 SYGVKD come from the germline V gene.

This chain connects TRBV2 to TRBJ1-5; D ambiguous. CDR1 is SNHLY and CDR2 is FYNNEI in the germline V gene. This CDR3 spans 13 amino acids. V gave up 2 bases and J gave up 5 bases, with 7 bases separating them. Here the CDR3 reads CASSEHRDQPQHF. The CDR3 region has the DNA TGTGCCAGCAGTGAACATCGAGATCAGCCCCAGCATTTT.

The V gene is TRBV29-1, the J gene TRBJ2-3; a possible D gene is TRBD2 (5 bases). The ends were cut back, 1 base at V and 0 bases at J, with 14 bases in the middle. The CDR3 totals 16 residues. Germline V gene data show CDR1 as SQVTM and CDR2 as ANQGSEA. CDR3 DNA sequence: TGCAGCGTTGAAGGGCGCGAGGGCCTTAGCACAGATACGCAGTATTTT. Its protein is CSVEGREGLSTDTQYF.

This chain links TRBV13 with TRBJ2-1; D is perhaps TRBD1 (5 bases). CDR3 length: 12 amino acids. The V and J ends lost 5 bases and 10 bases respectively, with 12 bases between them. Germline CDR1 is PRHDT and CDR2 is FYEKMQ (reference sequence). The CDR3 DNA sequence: TGTGCCAGCAGCAAATGGGGCAGCGAGCAGTTCTTC. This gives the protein CASSKWGSEQFF.

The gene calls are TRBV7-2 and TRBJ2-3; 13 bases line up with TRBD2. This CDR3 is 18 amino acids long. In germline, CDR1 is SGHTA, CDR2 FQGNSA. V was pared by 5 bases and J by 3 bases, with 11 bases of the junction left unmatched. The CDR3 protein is CASSLHGTSGMGTDTQYF. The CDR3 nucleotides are TGTGCCAGCAGCCTTCACGGGACTAGCGGGATGGGTACAGATACGCAGTATTTT.

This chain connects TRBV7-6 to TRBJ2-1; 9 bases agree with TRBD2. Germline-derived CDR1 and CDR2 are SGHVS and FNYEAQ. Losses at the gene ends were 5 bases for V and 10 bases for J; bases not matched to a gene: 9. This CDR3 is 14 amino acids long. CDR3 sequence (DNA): TGTGCCAGCAGCGGTAGGACTAGCGAAGGGGAGCAGTTCTTC. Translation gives CASSGRTSEGEQFF.

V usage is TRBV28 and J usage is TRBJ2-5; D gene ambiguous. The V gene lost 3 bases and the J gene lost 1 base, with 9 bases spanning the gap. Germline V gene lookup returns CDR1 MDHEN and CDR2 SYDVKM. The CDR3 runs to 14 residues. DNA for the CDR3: TGTGCCAGCAGTTTGGCTGGTGTCCAAGAGACCCAGTACTTC. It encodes CASSLAGVQETQYF. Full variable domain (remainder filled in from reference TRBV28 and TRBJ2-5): DVKVTQSSRYLVKRTGEKVFLECVQDMDHENMFWYRQDPGLGLRLIYFSYDVKMKEKGDIPEGYSVSREKKERFSLILESASTNQTSMYLCASSLAGVQETQYFGPGTRLLVL.

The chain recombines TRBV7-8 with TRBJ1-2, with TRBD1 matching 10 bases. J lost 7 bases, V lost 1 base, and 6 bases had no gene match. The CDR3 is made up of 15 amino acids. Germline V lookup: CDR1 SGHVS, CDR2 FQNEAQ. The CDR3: CASSLGTGGLFGYTF. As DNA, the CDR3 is TGTGCCAGCAGCTTAGGGACAGGGGGGCTATTTGGCTACACCTTC.

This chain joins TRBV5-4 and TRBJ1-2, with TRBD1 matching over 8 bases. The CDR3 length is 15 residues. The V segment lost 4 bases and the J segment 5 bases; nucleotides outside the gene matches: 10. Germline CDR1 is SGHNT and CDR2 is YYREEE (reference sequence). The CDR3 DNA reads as TGTGCCAGCAGCCGTACCGGGACAGGCATATATGGCTACACCTTC. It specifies CASSRTGTGIYGYTF. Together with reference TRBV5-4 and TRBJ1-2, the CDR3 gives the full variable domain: ETGVTQSPTHLIKTRGQQVTLRCSSQSGHNTVSWYQQALGQGPQFIFQYYREEENGRGNFPPRFSGLQFPNYSSELNVNALELDDSALYLCASSRTGTGIYGYTFGSGTRLTVV.

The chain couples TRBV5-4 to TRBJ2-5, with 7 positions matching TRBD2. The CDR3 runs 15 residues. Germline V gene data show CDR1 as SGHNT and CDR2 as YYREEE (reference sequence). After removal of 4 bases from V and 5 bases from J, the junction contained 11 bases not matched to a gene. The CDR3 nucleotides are TGTGCCAGCAGCATGAGGGCGGGGGAGGAGGAGACCCAGTACTTC. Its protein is CASSMRAGEEETQYF.

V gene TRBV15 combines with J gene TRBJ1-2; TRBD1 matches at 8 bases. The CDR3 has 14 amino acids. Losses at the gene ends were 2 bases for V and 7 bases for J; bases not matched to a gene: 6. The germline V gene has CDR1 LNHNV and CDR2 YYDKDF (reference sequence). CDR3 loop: CATSRRTGNSGYTF. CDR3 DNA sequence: TGTGCCACCAGCAGAAGGACAGGGAATAGTGGCTACACCTTC.

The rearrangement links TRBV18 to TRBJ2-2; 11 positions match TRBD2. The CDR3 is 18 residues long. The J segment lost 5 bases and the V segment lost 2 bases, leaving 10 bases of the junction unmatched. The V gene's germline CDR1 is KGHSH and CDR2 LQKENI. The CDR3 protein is CASSPRTSGLILTGELFF. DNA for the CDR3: TGTGCCAGCTCACCAAGGACTAGCGGGCTGATATTGACCGGGGAGCTGTTTTTT.

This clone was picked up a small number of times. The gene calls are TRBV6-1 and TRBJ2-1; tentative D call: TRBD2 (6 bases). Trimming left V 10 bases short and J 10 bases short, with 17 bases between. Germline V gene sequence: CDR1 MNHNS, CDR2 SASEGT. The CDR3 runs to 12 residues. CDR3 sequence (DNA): TGTGCCATTCAGGGAGAGCGGGTCGAGCAGTTCTTC. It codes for CAIQGERVEQFF.

Written as DNA, the CDR3 is TGTGCCTGGAGTGCTAAGAATGAGCAGTTCTTC. Translated, it gives CAWSAKNEQFF. V usage is TRBV30 and J usage is TRBJ2-1; the D is unclear. With 1 base removed from V and 7 bases from J, the gap between germline ends came to 5 bases. Looked up from germline, CDR1 is GTSNPN and CDR2 is SVGIG (reference sequence). The CDR3 extends over 11 amino acids.